The source of this TCR beta chain is a study of cytotoxic CD8 clonotypes in ibrutinib-treated CLL. TCRdb's copy holds only in-frame clones and misses some; the assay was immunoSEQ multiplex PCR. The sample has some 200,000 clones; more than 65% are singletons. This clone occurred once. Its specificity is unknown. This CDR3 is built from 13 residues. Looked up from germline, CDR1 is SNHLY and CDR2 is FYNNEI. V dropped 4 bases and J dropped 9 bases, with 16 bases sitting between them. Study findings and constraints: Baseline clonality exceeded age-matched healthy donors and tracked circulating CD8+ T-cell counts.

The receptor was isolated from a human donor with chronic lymphocytic leukemia. The gene calls are TRBV2 and TRBJ2-7; D possibly uses TRBD1 or TRBD2 (5 bases each). This sample comprised PBMCs, obtained after 12 months of ibrutinib treatment. The CDR3 is CASSASREMGQYF. CDR3 nucleotides: TGTGCCAGCAGTGCCTCCAGGGAGATGGGGCAGTACTTC. Supplemented by reference TRBV2 and TRBJ2-7, the full variable domain reads EPEVTQTPSHQVTQMGQEVILRCVPISNHLYFYWYRQILGQKVEFLVSFYNNEISEKSEIFDDQFSVERPDGSNFTLKIRSTKLEDSAMYFCASSASREMGQYFGPGTRLTVT.